The 10 T cell receptor beta chains presented below share a single source sample, sequenced in a study of OX40 agonist ivuxolimab in advanced cancers. Sequencing was performed with immunoSEQ multiplex PCR; in TCRdb, only in-frame clones are kept and a portion is missing. Found here are about 62,000 clones, around 81% of them singletons; the top ten hold roughly 0.99%. Sequencing used CD4+ or CD8+ T cells sorted from blood, obtained in a trial of the OX40 agonist ivuxolimab. All receptors derive from an adult with an advanced solid tumor such as melanoma, head and neck, liver or kidney cancer.

The CDR3, as DNA: TGTGCCAGCAGCTTAGGAGAAGGGGTGGGTGAGCAGTTCTTC. Protein product: CASSLGEGVGEQFF. This chain joins TRBV7-2 and TRBJ2-1, with TRBD1 as a possible D gene (5 bases). Germline-derived CDR1 and CDR2 are SGHTA and FQGNSA. The CDR3 sequence is 14 residues long. V gave up 1 base and J gave up 9 bases, with 13 bases separating them. The whole variable domain, remainder taken from reference TRBV7-2 and TRBJ2-1, is GAGVSQSPSNKVTEKGKDVELRCDPISGHTALYWYRQSLGQGLEFLIYFQGNSAPDKSGLPSDRFSAERTGGSVSTLTIQRTQQEDSAVYLCASSLGEGVGEQFFGPGTRLTVL.

The rearrangement uses TRBV2 and TRBJ2-3; D remains unclear. The CDR3 is 13 amino acids. V was cut by 4 bases and J by 2 bases, with 7 bases left in between. CDR1 and CDR2 from the germline V gene are SNHLY and FYNNEI. CDR3 region: CASSGVVTDTQYF. The CDR3 DNA is TGTGCCAGCAGTGGGGTAGTCACAGATACGCAGTATTTT.

The chain is built from TRBV30 and TRBJ1-5; D remains ambiguous. Germline CDR1 and CDR2: GTSNPN and SVGIG (reference sequence). V was pared by 2 bases and J by 5 bases, with 10 bases between. This CDR3 spans 13 amino acids. As DNA, the CDR3 is TGTGCCTGGAGTCCCATTTGGGATCAGCCCCAGCATTTT. It encodes CAWSPIWDQPQHF.

This clone was detected only a few times. The chain couples TRBV18 to TRBJ1-5; tentative D call: TRBD1 (6 bases). V was shortened by 4 bases and J by 4 bases, with 14 bases between the two germline ends. CDR1 and CDR2 (germline): KGHSH, LQKENI. This CDR3 has 15 amino acids. The CDR3: CASSQDKRGNQPQHF. Here the CDR3 DNA reads TGTGCCAGCTCACAGGACAAGAGGGGGAATCAGCCCCAGCATTTT. Full variable domain (missing parts from reference TRBV18 and TRBJ1-5): NAGVMQNPRHLVRRRGQEARLRCSPMKGHSHVYWYRQLPEEGLKFMVYLQKENIIDESGMPKERFSAEFPKEGPSILRIQQVVRGDSAAYFCASSQDKRGNQPQHFGDGTRLSIL.

The chain is built from TRBV4-2 and TRBJ1-4, with D tentatively TRBD1 (6 bases). Between the trimmed V and J ends, which lost 0 bases and 8 bases, there was a span of 13 bases. The CDR3 spans 15 residues. CDR1 LGHNA and CDR2 YNFKEQ come from the germline V gene. The CDR3 DNA reads TGTGCCAGCAGCCAAGATCTGGCAGGGGAGGAAAAACTGTTTTTT. Translated: CASSQDLAGEEKLFF.

This chain joins TRBV29-1 and TRBJ2-1; D ambiguous. Trimming removed 4 bases at V and 4 bases at J, with 11 bases between. The CDR3 spans 13 residues. Germline CDR1 and CDR2: SQVTM and ANQGSEA. CDR3: CSVALALYNEQFF. CDR3 coding DNA: TGCAGCGTTGCACTGGCTCTTTACAATGAGCAGTTCTTC.

V is TRBV6-5 and J is TRBJ2-1, with D unresolved. This CDR3 comprises 11 residues. Deletions cut 6 bases from V and 7 bases from J, with 7 bases between. Germline CDR1 and CDR2: MNHEY and SVGAGI. The CDR3 loop is CASSPLNEQFF. The CDR3 DNA follows: TGTGCCAGCAGCCCTCTGAATGAGCAGTTCTTC.

This chain joins TRBV2 and TRBJ1-2, with a tentative D call TRBD1 (5 bases). Trimming pared 4 bases from V and 5 bases from J, leaving 14 bases between. Per germline, CDR1 SNHLY and CDR2 FYNNEI. This CDR3 has 14 residues. Written as DNA, the CDR3 is TGTGCCAGCAGTGCCGACAGATCTGGGTATGGCTACACCTTC. Protein sequence: CASSADRSGYGYTF.

This chain uses TRBV19 with TRBJ2-2, with 12 bases fitting TRBD2. Germline trimming cut 9 bases from V and 5 bases from J; bases unmatched to any gene: 7. Germline CDR1 is LNHDA and CDR2 is SQIVND (reference sequence). The CDR3 consists of 15 residues. CDR3 in DNA: TGTGCCAGCACGACTAGCGGGGGAGGGACCGGGGAGCTGTTTTTT. It translates to CASTTSGGGTGELFF.

This clone was detected a few times. The chain links TRBV2 to TRBJ2-2; no firm D call. The CDR3 length is 11 residues. Germline V lookup: CDR1 SNHLY, CDR2 FYNNEI. V lost 4 bases and J lost 9, with 6 bases in between. Written as DNA, the CDR3 is TGTGCCAGCAGTGTAGCCCGGGAGCTGTTTTTT. Translated, it gives CASSVARELFF. The complete variable domain, with remaining parts taken from reference TRBV2 and TRBJ2-2, reads EPEVTQTPSHQVTQMGQEVILRCVPISNHLYFYWYRQILGQKVEFLVSFYNNEISEKSEIFDDQFSVERPDGSNFTLKIRSTKLEDSAMYFCASSVARELFFGEGSRLTVL.